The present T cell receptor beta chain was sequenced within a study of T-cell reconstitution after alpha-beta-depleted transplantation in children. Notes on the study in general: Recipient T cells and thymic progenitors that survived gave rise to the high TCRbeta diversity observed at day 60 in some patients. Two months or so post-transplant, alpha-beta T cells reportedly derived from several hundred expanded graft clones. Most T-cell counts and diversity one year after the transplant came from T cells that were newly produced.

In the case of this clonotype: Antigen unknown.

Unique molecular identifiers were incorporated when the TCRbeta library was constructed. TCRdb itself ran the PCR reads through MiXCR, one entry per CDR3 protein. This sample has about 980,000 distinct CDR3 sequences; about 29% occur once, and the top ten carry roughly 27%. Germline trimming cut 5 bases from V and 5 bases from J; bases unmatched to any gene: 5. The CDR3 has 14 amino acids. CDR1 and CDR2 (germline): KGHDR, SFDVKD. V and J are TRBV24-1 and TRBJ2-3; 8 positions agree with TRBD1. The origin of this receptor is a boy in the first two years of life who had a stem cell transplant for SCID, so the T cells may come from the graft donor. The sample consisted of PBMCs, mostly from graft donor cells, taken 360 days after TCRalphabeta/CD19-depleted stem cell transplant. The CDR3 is CATSGDRGGDTQYF. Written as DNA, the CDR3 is TGTGCCACCAGTGGAGACAGGGGAGGAGATACGCAGTATTTT.